The rows below give T cell receptor beta chains drawn from one sample of a study of blood T cell repertoires in COVID-19. The protocol was immunoSEQ multiplex PCR, while the TCRdb copy is restricted to in-frame clones and leaves out a portion. The sample has under 450,000 clones; around 84% are singletons. Material: peripheral blood. The source of these receptors is a human donor with acute or convalescent COVID-19. The donor label of this sample is uncertain. Both conserved end residues are part of each CDR3. D genes are given only for firm matches. Size values are once, few and many counts, or a class for expanded clones, and some rows have none.

CDR3 protein: CASSSSSTGGNQPQHF
CDR3 DNA: TGTGCCAGCAGTTCATCCTCGACAGGCGGCAATCAGCCCCAGCATTTT
clone size: .
V gene: TRBV28
D gene: .
J gene: TRBJ1-5

CDR3 protein: CASSLVGTVNEKLFF
CDR3 DNA: TGCGCCAGCAGCTTGGTCGGGACAGTTAATGAAAAACTGTTTTTT
clone size: .
V gene: TRBV5-1
D gene: TRBD1
J gene: TRBJ1-4

CDR3 protein: CASSGGQGSHEQYF
CDR3 DNA: TGTGCCAGCAGTGGGGGGCAGGGGTCCCACGAGCAGTACTTC
clone size: .
V gene: TRBV2
D gene: .
J gene: TRBJ2-7

CDR3 protein: CASSLVLGVQPQHF
CDR3 DNA: TGTGCCAGCAGCTTAGTTCTAGGGGTTCAGCCCCAGCATTTT
clone size: .
V gene: TRBV7-2
D gene: .
J gene: TRBJ1-5

CDR3 protein: CASKWNRGNEQFF
CDR3 DNA: TGTGCCAGCAAGTGGAACAGGGGAAATGAGCAGTTCTTC
clone size: many
V gene: TRBV2
D gene: TRBD1
J gene: TRBJ2-1

CDR3 protein: CAWKRTYNSPLHF
CDR3 DNA: TGTGCCTGGAAACGCACTTATAATTCACCCCTCCACTTT
clone size: .
V gene: TRBV30
D gene: .
J gene: TRBJ1-6

CDR3 protein: CAWSPSRTVFVYSGYTF
CDR3 DNA: TGTGCCTGGAGCCCCTCCCGGACAGTCTTCGTATATTCTGGCTACACCTTC
clone size: .
V gene: TRBV30
D gene: .
J gene: TRBJ1-2

CDR3 protein: CASTPDIRTDTQYF
CDR3 DNA: TGTGCCAGCACCCCGGACATTCGCACAGATACGCAGTATTTT
clone size: .
V gene: TRBV28
D gene: .
J gene: TRBJ2-3

CDR3 protein: CASSPDRLKSPLHF
CDR3 DNA: TGTGCCAGCAGCCCCGACAGATTGAAGTCACCCCTCCACTTT
clone size: .
V gene: TRBV3-1/TRBV3-2
D gene: .
J gene: TRBJ1-6

CDR3 protein: CSVGGGRGSNQPQHF
CDR3 DNA: TGCAGCGTTGGTGGTGGCAGGGGCAGCAATCAGCCCCAGCATTTT
clone size: .
V gene: TRBV29-1
D gene: .
J gene: TRBJ1-5

CDR3 protein: CASSMWQGLSGANVLTF
CDR3 DNA: TGTGCCAGTAGTATGTGGCAGGGTCTATCTGGGGCCAACGTCCTGACTTTC
clone size: .
V gene: TRBV19
D gene: .
J gene: TRBJ2-6

CDR3 protein: CASRYFVDANTEAFF
CDR3 DNA: TGCGCCAGCAGGTACTTCGTTGATGCGAACACTGAAGCTTTCTTT
clone size: .
V gene: TRBV5-1
D gene: .
J gene: TRBJ1-1

CDR3 protein: CASSPKNSPLHF
CDR3 DNA: TGTGCCAGCAGCCCTAAGAATTCACCCCTCCACTTT
clone size: few
V gene: TRBV7-8
D gene: .
J gene: TRBJ1-6

CDR3 protein: CASTPQGRGTEAFF
CDR3 DNA: TGTGCCAGCACTCCACAGGGGAGAGGCACTGAAGCTTTCTTT
clone size: .
V gene: TRBV11-2
D gene: TRBD1
J gene: TRBJ1-1

CDR3 protein: CAWSTDRGNTEAFF
CDR3 DNA: TGTGCCTGGAGTACCGATCGGGGGAACACTGAAGCTTTCTTT
clone size: once
V gene: TRBV30
D gene: .
J gene: TRBJ1-1

CDR3 protein: CASGSETSVTGELFF
CDR3 DNA: TGTGCCAGCGGAAGTGAGACTAGCGTTACCGGGGAGCTGTTTTTT
clone size: .
V gene: TRBV24-1
D gene: TRBD2
J gene: TRBJ2-2

CDR3 protein: CASSLSGTGPHEQYF
CDR3 DNA: TGTGCCAGCAGTTTATCGGGGACAGGGCCCCACGAGCAGTACTTC
clone size: .
V gene: TRBV27
D gene: TRBD1
J gene: TRBJ2-7

CDR3 protein: CASSAWTSGKYNEQFF
CDR3 DNA: TGTGCCAGCAGTGCGTGGACTAGCGGGAAATACAATGAGCAGTTCTTC
clone size: .
V gene: TRBV2
D gene: TRBD2
J gene: TRBJ2-1

CDR3 protein: CASGDQGGSYEQYF
CDR3 DNA: TGTGCCAGCGGCGACCAGGGAGGGTCTTACGAGCAGTACTTC
clone size: .
V gene: TRBV2
D gene: TRBD2
J gene: TRBJ2-7

CDR3 protein: CASGLAGISYEQYF
CDR3 DNA: TGTGCCAGCGGACTAGCGGGAATCTCCTACGAGCAGTACTTC
clone size: many
V gene: TRBV2
D gene: TRBD2
J gene: TRBJ2-7

CDR3 protein: CASSYGTVLLDSNQPQHF
CDR3 DNA: TGTGCCAGCAGCTATGGGACAGTACTATTGGATAGCAATCAGCCCCAGCATTTT
clone size: once
V gene: TRBV2
D gene: TRBD1
J gene: TRBJ1-5

CDR3 protein: CASSLSGGGLYEQYF
CDR3 DNA: TGTGCCAGCAGCTTATCCGGGGGAGGGCTCTACGAGCAGTACTTC
clone size: many
V gene: TRBV7-6
D gene: TRBD2
J gene: TRBJ2-7

CDR3 protein: CASSLTGGSTKNIQYF
CDR3 DNA: TGTGCCAGCAGCTTAACAGGCGGGAGTACCAAAAACATTCAGTACTTC
clone size: .
V gene: TRBV7-8
D gene: TRBD2
J gene: TRBJ2-4

CDR3 protein: CASSIVENTEAFF
CDR3 DNA: TGTGCCAGTAGTATAGTAGAGAACACTGAAGCTTTCTTT
clone size: .
V gene: TRBV19
D gene: .
J gene: TRBJ1-1

CDR3 protein: CASGPGWPLDTQYF
CDR3 DNA: TGTGCCAGTGGCCCAGGATGGCCGCTGGATACGCAGTATTTT
clone size: .
V gene: TRBV19
D gene: .
J gene: TRBJ2-3

CDR3 protein: CASSLLSEQYF
CDR3 DNA: TGTGCCAGCAGCCTACTCTCCGAGCAGTACTTC
clone size: .
V gene: TRBV11-1
D gene: .
J gene: TRBJ2-7